Detailed here is one T cell receptor (beta chain). This sample is part of a study of control samples from healthy donors and cancer patients. V shed 2 bases and J shed 0 bases, with 7 bases lying between them. Germline V gives CDR1 SGDLS, CDR2 YYNGEE. There are 14 residues in the CDR3. The table came from immunoSEQ multiplex PCR; TCRdb's copy has only in-frame clones and leaves some out. The table lists about 63,000 clones, about 89% of them singletons. Sample: PBMCs. The chain couples TRBV9 to TRBJ2-3; perhaps TRBD2 as D (6 bases). This sequence originates from a woman aged 55-69 years with lung cancer. CDR3 sequence: CASSVSGSTDTQYF. The CDR3 DNA reads as TGTGCCAGCAGCGTTAGCGGAAGCACAGATACGCAGTATTTT.